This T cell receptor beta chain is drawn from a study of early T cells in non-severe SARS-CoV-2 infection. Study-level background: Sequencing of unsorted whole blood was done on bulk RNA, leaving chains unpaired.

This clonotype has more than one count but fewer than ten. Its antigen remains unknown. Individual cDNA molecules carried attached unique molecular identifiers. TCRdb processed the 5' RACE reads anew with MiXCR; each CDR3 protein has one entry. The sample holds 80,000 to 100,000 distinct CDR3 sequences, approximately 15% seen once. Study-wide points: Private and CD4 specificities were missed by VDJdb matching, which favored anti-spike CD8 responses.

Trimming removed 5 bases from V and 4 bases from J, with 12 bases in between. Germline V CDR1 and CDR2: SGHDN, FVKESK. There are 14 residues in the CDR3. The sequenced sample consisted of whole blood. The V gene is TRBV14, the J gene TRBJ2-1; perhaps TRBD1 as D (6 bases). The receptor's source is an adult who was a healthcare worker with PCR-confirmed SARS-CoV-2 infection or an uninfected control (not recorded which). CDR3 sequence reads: CASSWDTTYNEQFF. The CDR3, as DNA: TGTGCCAGCAGCTGGGACACGACTTACAATGAGCAGTTCTTC.